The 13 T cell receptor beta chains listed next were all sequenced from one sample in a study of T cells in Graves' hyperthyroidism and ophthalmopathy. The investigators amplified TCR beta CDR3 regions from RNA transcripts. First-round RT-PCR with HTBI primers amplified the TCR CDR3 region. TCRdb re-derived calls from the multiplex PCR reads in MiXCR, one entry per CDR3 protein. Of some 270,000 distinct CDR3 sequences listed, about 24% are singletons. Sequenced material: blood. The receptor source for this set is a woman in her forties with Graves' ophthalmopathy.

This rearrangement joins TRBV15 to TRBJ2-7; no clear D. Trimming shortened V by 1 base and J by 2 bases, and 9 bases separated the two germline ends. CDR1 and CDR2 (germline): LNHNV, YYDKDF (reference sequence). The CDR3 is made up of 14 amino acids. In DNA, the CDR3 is TGTGCCACCAGCAGAGCAGAAGGAACCTACGAGCAGTACTTC. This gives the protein CATSRAEGTYEQYF.

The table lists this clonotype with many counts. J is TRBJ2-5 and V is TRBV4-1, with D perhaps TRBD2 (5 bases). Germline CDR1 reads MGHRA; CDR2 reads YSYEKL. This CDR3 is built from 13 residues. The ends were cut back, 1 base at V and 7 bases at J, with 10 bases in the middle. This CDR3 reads CASSQGGMGTQYF. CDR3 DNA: TGCGCCAGCAGCCAAGGAGGGATGGGGACCCAGTACTTC.

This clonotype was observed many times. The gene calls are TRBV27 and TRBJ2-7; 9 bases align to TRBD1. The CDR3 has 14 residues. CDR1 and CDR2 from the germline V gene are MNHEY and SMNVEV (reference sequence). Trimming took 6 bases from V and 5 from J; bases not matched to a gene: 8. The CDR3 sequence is CASRYTGGAHEQYF. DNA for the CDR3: TGTGCCAGCAGGTACACAGGGGGCGCCCACGAGCAGTACTTC.

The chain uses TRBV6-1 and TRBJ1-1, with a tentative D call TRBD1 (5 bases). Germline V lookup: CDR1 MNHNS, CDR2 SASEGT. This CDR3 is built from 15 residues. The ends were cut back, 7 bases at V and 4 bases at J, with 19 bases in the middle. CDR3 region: CASTRTKTGGTEAFF. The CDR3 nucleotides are TGTGCCAGCACCCGAACCAAAACAGGTGGCACTGAAGCTTTCTTT.

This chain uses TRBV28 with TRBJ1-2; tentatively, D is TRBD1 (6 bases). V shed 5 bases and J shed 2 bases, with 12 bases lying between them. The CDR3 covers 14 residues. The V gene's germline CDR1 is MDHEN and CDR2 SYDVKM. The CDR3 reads CASSVPTGNYGYTF. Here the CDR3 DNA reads TGTGCCAGCAGTGTCCCAACAGGGAACTATGGCTACACCTTC.

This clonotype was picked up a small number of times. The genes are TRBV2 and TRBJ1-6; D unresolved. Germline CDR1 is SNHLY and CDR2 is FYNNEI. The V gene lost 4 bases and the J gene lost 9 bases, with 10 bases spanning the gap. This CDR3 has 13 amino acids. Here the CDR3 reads CASSGDEVSPLHF. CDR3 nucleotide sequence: TGTGCCAGCAGTGGAGACGAGGTTTCACCCCTCCACTTT.

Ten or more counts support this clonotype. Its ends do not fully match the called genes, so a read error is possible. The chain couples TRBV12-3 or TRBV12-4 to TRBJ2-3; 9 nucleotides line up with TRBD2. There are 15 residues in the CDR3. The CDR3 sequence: CASRLAGVSRDTQYF. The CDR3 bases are TGTGCCAGCAGGTTAGCGGGAGTGTCCCGCGATACGCAGTATTTT.

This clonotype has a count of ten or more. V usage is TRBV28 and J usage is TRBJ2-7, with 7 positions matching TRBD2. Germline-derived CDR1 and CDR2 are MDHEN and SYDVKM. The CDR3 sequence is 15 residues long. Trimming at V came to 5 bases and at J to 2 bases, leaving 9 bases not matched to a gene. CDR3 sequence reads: CASSALSSGPYEQYF. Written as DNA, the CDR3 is TGTGCCAGCAGTGCGTTGTCTAGCGGACCCTACGAGCAGTACTTC.

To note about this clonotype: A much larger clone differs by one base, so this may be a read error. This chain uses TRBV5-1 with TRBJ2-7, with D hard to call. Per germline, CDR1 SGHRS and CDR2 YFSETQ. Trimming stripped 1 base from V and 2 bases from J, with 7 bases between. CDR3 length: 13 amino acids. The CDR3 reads CASSLNAAYEQYF. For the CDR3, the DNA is TGCGCCAGCAGCTTGAATGCCGCCTACGAGCAGTACTTC.

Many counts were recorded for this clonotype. The CDR3 is CASSFRQGGNYEQYF. CDR3 nucleotides: TGTGCCAGCAGTTTCCGACAGGGGGGGAACTACGAGCAGTACTTC. The chain recombines TRBV28 with TRBJ2-7; 9 bases agree with TRBD1. Germline V lookup: CDR1 MDHEN, CDR2 SYDVKM. This CDR3 has 15 amino acids. Unmatched junction bases numbered 6, after V lost 3 bases and J lost 3 bases.

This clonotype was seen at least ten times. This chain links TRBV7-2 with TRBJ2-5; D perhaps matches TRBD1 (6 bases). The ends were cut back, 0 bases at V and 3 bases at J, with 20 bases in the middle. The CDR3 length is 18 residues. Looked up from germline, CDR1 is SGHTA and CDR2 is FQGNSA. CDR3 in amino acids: CASSLAPPVQGWKETQYF. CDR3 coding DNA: TGTGCCAGCAGCTTAGCCCCCCCTGTCCAGGGGTGGAAAGAGACCCAGTACTTC.

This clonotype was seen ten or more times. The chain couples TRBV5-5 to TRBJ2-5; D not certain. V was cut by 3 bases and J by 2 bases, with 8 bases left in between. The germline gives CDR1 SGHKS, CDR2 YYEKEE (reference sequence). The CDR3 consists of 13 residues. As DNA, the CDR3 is TGTGCCAGCAGCTCGATTCCACAAGAGACCCAGTACTTC. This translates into CASSSIPQETQYF.

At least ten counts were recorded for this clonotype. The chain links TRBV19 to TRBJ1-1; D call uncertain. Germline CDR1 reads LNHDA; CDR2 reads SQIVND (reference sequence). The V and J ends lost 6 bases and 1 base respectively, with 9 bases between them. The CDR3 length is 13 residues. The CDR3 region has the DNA TGTGCCAGTAGGAAAGGGCAGAACACTGAAGCTTTCTTT. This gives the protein CASRKGQNTEAFF.